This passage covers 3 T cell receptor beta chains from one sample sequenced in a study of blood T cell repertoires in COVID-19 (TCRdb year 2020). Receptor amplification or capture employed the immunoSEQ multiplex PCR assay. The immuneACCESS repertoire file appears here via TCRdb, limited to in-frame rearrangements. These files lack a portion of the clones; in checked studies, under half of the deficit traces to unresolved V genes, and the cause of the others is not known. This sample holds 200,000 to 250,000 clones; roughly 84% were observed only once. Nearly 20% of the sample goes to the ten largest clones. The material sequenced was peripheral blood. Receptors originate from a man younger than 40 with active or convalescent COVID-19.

Here the CDR3 DNA reads TGTGCCAGCAGCCGGACAGGGTGGGGTGGTAGCACAGATACGCAGTATTTT. Translating it yields CASSRTGWGGSTDTQYF. The J gene is TRBJ2-3, the V gene TRBV27; 8 bases map to TRBD1. The germline V gene has CDR1 MNHEY and CDR2 SMNVEV (reference sequence). There are 17 residues in the CDR3. After removal of 6 bases from V and 0 bases from J, the junction contained 11 bases not matched to a gene.

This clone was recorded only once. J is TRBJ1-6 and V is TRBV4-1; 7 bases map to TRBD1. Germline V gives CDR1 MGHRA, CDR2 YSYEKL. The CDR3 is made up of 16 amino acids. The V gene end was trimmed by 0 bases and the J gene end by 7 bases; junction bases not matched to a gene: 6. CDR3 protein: CASSQEPGQTNSPLHF. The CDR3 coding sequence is TGCGCCAGCAGCCAAGAGCCGGGACAGACAAATTCACCCCTCCACTTT.

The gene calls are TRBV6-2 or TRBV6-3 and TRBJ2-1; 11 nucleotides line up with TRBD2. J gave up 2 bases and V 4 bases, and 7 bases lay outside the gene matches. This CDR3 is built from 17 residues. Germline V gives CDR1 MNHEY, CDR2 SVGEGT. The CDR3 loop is CASSSLLLAGAYNEQFF. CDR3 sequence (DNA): TGTGCCAGCAGTTCCCTTCTACTAGCGGGGGCCTACAATGAGCAGTTCTTC.